The present T cell receptor beta chain was sequenced within a study of blood T cell repertoires in COVID-19. This clone was counted between two and nine times. From germline, CDR1 is LGHDT and CDR2 YNNKEL (reference sequence). V lost 1 base, J lost 1 base, and 0 bases stayed unmatched. The CDR3 extends over 15 amino acids. Per the original data handling: Nucleated cell number was recorded as an estimate derived from reference gene primer amplification. Measured with immunoSEQ multiplex PCR; TCRdb has only the in-frame clones, and not every one. The DNA was the basis for D and trimming; V, J and clone size are from that table. The sample includes approximately 250,000 clones, approximately 82% of them seen just once.

Sequencing input: peripheral blood. The receptor's source is a man in his fifties or sixties who had recovered from COVID-19. V usage is TRBV3-1 (or the pseudogene TRBV3-2) and J usage is TRBJ2-7; TRBD2 agrees at 11 bases. The DNA of the CDR3 is TGTGCCAGCAGCCAAGGACTAGCGGGGTCCTACGAGCAGTACTTC. Encoded protein: CASSQGLAGSYEQYF.